The sequence of this TCR beta chain was determined in a study of T-cell reconstitution after alpha-beta-depleted transplantation in children. TCRbeta library construction was performed incorporating unique molecular identifiers. MiXCR, applied by TCRdb to the PCR reads, yields one record per CDR3 protein. Altogether approximately 510,000 distinct CDR3 sequences are present, around 19% being singletons, with the ten largest covering 3% to 4%. J was trimmed by 7 bases and V by 2 bases; bases with no gene match: 11. CDR1 and CDR2 from the germline V gene are LNHNV and YYDKDF (reference sequence). The CDR3 loop spans 17 amino acids.

The chain joins TRBV15 to TRBJ2-2; 9 bases map to TRBD2. The sequences come from PBMCs from the stem cell graft donor, collected from the stem cell graft. The origin of this receptor is a human donor who donated a stem cell graft to a child with acute lymphoblastic leukemia. The CDR3 region has the DNA TGTGCCACCAGCAGACCCCTGGCGGGAGGGCCACACGGGGAGCTGTTTTTT. This sequence encodes CATSRPLAGGPHGELFF.